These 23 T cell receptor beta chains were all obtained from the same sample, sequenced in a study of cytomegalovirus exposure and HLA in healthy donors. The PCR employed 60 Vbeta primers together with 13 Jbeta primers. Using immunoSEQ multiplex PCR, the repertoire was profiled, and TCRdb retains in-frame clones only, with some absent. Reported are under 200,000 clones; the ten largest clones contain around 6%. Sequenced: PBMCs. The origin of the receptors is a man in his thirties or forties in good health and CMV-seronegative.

This chain's CDR3 is CASSSPLVGYTF. As DNA, the CDR3 is TGTGCCAGCAGCTCCCCCCTCGTGGGCTACACCTTC. The chain employs TRBV28 and TRBJ1-2; no firm D call. Per the germline V gene, CDR1 is MDHEN and CDR2 is SYDVKM. Trimming stripped 6 bases from V and 8 bases from J, with 13 bases between. The CDR3 totals 12 residues.

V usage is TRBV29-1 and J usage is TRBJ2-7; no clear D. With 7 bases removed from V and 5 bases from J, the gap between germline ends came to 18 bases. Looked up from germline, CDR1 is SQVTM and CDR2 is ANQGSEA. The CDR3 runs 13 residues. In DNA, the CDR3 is TGCAGCGCTTTGACCGGGTTTCGCGACGAGCAGTACTTC. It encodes CSALTGFRDEQYF.

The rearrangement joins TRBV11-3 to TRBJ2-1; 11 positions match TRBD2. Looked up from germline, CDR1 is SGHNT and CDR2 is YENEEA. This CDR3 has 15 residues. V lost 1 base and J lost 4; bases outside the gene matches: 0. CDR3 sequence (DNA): TGTGCCAGCAGCTTAGGGACTAGCGGGTACAATGAGCAGTTCTTC. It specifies CASSLGTSGYNEQFF.

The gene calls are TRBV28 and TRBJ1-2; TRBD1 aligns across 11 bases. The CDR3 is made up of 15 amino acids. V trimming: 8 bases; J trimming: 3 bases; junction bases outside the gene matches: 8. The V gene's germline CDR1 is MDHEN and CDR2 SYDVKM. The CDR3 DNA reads TGTGCCAGCTCCGGGACAGGGGGTTTTGACTATGGCTACACCTTC. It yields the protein CASSGTGGFDYGYTF.

The CDR3 here is CASTPVGGSRGQPQHF. DNA for the CDR3: TGTGCCAGTACCCCAGTAGGAGGGTCTCGCGGTCAGCCCCAGCATTTT. This chain links TRBV19 with TRBJ1-5; D not resolved. From germline, CDR1 is LNHDA and CDR2 SQIVND (reference sequence). The ends were cut back, 7 bases at V and 6 bases at J, with 22 bases in the middle. The CDR3 totals 16 residues.

Here the CDR3 DNA reads TGTGCCAGCATCCCAACGACAGGGTGGCACTCTGGGGCCAACGTCCTGACTTTC. The encoded protein is CASIPTTGWHSGANVLTF. The chain is built from TRBV11-1 and TRBJ2-6, with 7 bases lining up with TRBD1. The germline V gene encodes CDR1 SGHAT and CDR2 FQDESV (reference sequence). V lost 7 bases to trimming and J lost 0 bases; unmatched junction nucleotides: 12. The CDR3 is made up of 18 amino acids.

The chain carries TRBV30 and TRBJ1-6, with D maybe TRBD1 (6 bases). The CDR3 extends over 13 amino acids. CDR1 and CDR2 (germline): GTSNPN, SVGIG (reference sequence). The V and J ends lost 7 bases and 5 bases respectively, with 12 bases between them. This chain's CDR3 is CAFRPGDNSPLHF. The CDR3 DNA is TGTGCCTTTCGTCCAGGGGATAATTCACCCCTCCACTTT.

Here the CDR3 reads CASSRLAETQYF. The CDR3 DNA sequence: TGTGCCAGCAGCCGACTAGCAGAGACCCAGTACTTC. The J gene is TRBJ2-5, the V gene TRBV5-8; 7 bases match TRBD2. The CDR3 covers 12 residues. From germline, CDR1 is SGHTS and CDR2 YDEGEE. Trimming at V came to 4 bases and at J to 4 bases, leaving 1 base not matched to a gene.

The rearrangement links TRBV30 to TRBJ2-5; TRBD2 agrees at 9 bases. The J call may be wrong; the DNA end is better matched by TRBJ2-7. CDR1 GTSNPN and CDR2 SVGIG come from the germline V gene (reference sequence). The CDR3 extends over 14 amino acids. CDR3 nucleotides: TGTGCCTGGAGTAAGACTAGCGGAACCTACGAGCAGTACTTC. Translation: CAWSKTSGTYEQYF.

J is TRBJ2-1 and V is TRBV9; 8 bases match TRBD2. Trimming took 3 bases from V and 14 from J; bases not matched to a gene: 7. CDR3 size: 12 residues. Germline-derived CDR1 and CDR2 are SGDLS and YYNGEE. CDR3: CASSAGEGLEFF. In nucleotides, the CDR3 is TGTGCCAGCAGCGCGGGGGAGGGACTAGAGTTCTTC.

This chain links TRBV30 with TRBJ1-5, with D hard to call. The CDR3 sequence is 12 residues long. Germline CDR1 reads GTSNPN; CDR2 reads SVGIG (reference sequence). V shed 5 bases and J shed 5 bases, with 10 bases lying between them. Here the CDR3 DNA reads TGTGCCTGGGGAACAACAGATCAGCCCCAGCATTTT. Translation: CAWGTTDQPQHF.

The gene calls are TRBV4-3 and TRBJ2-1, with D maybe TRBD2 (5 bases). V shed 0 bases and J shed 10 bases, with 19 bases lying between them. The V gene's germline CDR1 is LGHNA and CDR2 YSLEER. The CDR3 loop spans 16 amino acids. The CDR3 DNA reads TGCGCCAGCAGCCAAGAGGCTAGCAAGGGCTTGCGGGAGCAGTTCTTC. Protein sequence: CASSQEASKGLREQFF.

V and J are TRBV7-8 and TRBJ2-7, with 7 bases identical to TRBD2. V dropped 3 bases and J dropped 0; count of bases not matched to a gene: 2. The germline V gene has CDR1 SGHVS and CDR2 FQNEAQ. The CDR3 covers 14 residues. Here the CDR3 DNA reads TGTGCCAGCAGCTTCGGGGGGTCCTCCTACGAGCAGTACTTC. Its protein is CASSFGGSSYEQYF.

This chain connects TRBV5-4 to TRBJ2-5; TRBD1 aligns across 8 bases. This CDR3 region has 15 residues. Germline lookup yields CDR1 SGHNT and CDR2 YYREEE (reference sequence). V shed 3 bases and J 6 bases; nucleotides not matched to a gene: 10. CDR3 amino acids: CASSSPTGAGQTQYF. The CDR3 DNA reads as TGTGCCAGCAGCTCTCCGACAGGGGCGGGTCAGACCCAGTACTTC.

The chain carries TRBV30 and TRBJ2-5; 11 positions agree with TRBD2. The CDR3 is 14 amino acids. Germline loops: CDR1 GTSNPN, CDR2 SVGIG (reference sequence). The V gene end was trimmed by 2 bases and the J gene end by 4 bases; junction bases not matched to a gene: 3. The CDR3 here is CAWSTGTSGETQYF. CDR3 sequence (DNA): TGTGCCTGGAGTACAGGGACTAGCGGAGAGACCCAGTACTTC.

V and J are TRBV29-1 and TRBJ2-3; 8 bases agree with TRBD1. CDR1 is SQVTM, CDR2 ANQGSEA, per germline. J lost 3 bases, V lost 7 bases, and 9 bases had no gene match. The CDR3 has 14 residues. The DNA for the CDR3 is TGCAGCGGACAGCAGGGGGCTTATACAGATACGCAGTATTTT. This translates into CSGQQGAYTDTQYF.

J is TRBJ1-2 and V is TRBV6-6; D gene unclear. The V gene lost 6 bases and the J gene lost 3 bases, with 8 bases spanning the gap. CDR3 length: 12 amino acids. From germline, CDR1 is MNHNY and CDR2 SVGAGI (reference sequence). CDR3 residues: CASRQVDYGYTF. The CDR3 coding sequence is TGTGCCAGCAGGCAGGTAGACTATGGCTACACCTTC.

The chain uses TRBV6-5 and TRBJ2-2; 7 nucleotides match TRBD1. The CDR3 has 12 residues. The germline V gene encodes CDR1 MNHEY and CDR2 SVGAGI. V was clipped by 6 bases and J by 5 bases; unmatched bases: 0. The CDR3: CASRTGTGELFF. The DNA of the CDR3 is TGTGCCAGCAGGACAGGGACCGGGGAGCTGTTTTTT.

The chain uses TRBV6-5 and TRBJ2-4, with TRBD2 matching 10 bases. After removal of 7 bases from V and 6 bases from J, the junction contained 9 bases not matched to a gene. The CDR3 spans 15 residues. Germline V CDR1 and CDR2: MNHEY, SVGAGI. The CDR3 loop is CASTSRTSGSNIQYF. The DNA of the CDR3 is TGTGCCAGCACCTCCCGGACTAGCGGTTCAAACATTCAGTACTTC.

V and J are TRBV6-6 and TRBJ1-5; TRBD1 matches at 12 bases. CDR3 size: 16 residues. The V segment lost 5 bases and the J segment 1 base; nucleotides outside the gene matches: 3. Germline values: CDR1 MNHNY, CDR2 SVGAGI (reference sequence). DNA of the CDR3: TGTGCCAGCAGTCAGGGACAGGGGGCGAGCAATCAGCCCCAGCATTTT. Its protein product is CASSQGQGASNQPQHF.

CDR3 bases: TGTGCCAGCAGCTCGGACAGGGTGACCTATGGCTACACCTTC. It encodes CASSSDRVTYGYTF. V gene TRBV11-2 combines with J gene TRBJ1-2; TRBD1 matches 8 bases. V trimming: 4 bases; J trimming: 4 bases; junction bases outside the gene matches: 5. CDR3 length equals 14 residues. Germline-derived CDR1 and CDR2 are SGHAT and FQNNGV.

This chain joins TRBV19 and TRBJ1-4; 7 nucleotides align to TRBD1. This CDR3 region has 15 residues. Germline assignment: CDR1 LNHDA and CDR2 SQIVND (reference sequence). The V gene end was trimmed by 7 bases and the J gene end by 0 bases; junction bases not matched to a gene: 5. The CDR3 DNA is TGTGCCAGTACGGGACAGAGAGCAACTAATGAAAAACTGTTTTTT. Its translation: CASTGQRATNEKLFF.

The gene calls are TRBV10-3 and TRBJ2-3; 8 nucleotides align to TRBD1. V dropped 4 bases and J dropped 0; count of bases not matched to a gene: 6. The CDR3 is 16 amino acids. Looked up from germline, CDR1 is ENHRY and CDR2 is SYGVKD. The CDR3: CAISVGQGASTDTQYF. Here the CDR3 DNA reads TGTGCCATCAGTGTGGGGCAGGGGGCGAGCACAGATACGCAGTATTTT.